This T cell receptor beta chain is drawn from a study of cytomegalovirus exposure and HLA in healthy donors. PCR employed 60 Vbeta and 13 Jbeta primers. Sequencing used immunoSEQ multiplex PCR; TCRdb keeps in-frame clones, though not all of them. The sample includes around 110,000 clones, 50% to 65% of them seen just once. The germline gives CDR1 LNHDA, CDR2 SQIVND (reference sequence). The CDR3 totals 14 residues. Trimming took off 3 bases at V and 6 bases at J, with 11 bases between the two ends. This clone was recorded a few times. The chain recombines TRBV19 with TRBJ2-2, with D tentatively TRBD2 (6 bases). This TCR derives from a woman aged 40 to 50 in good health and CMV-seropositive. The sequenced material came from PBMCs. CDR3 bases: TGTGCCAGTAGTATCCAAGGGGAGGCCGGGGAGCTGTTTTTT. Translated, it gives CASSIQGEAGELFF. The full variable domain, rest sourced from reference TRBV19 and TRBJ2-2, is DGGITQSPKYLFRKEGQNVTLSCEQNLNHDAMYWYRQDPGQGLRLIYYSQIVNDFQKGDIAEGYSVSREKKESFPLTVTSAQKNPTAFYLCASSIQGEAGELFFGEGSRLTVL.